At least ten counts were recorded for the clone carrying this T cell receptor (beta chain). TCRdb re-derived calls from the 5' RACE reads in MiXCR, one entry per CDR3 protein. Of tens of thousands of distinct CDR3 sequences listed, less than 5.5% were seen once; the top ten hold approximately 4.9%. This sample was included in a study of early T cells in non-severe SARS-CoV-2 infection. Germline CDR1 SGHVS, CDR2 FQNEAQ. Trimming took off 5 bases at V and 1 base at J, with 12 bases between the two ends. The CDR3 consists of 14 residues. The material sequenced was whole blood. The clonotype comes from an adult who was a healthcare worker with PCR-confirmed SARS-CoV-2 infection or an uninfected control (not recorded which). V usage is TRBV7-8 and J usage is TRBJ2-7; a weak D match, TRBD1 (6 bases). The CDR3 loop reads CASSLPGTSYEQYF. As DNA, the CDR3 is TGTGCCAGCAGCCTACCAGGGACATCCTACGAGCAGTACTTC. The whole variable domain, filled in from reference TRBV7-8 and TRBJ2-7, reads GAGVSQSPRYKVAKRGQDVALRCDPISGHVSLFWYQQALGQGPEFLTYFQNEAQLDKSGLPSDRFFAERPEGSVSTLKIQRTQQEDSAVYLCASSLPGTSYEQYFGPGTRLTVT.